The 11 T cell receptor beta chains given below trace back to one sample, sequenced in a study of T cell repertoires in cytomegalovirus infection. Antigens of these TCRs are unknown. TCRdb reanalysed the reads using MiXCR and keeps one entry per CDR3 protein. In the table there are some 130,000 distinct CDR3 sequences, about 24% of which are singletons. Input material: PBMCs, sequenced either directly or after in vitro stimulation (not recorded which). Every receptor here comes from a human donor in good health (CMV status not recorded). Some clones in this sample may be carry-over from other donors' samples.

This clonotype appeared many times. The chain uses TRBV11-2 and TRBJ2-3, with 13 positions matching TRBD2. The CDR3 extends over 20 amino acids. V shed 5 bases and J 5 bases; nucleotides not matched to a gene: 19. Germline values: CDR1 SGHAT, CDR2 FQNNGV. CDR3 DNA sequence: TGTGCCAGCAGCCCCCACTGGGGAGGACTAGCGGGAGAGGCGGGAGATACGCAGTATTTT. Its translation is CASSPHWGGLAGEAGDTQYF.

J is TRBJ2-1 and V is TRBV7-9; 7 bases are shared with TRBD2. Germline V gives CDR1 SEHNR, CDR2 FQNEAQ (reference sequence). Trimming took 5 bases from V and 6 from J; bases not matched to a gene: 25. CDR3 length: 20 residues. The chain's CDR3 is CASSPAGIKLRSSTRNEQFF. The CDR3 DNA reads as TGTGCCAGCAGCCCAGCGGGAATAAAATTGCGGTCCTCGACCCGCAATGAGCAGTTCTTC.

This chain links TRBV7-2 with TRBJ1-1; D gene uncertain. Germline CDR1 SGHTA, CDR2 FQGNSA. V lost 6 bases and J lost 8, with 16 bases in between. CDR3 size: 13 residues. The CDR3 loop is CASRTQETPEAFF. In nucleotides, the CDR3 is TGTGCCAGCAGGACCCAAGAGACTCCCGAAGCTTTCTTT.

The gene calls are TRBV18 and TRBJ1-2; 7 bases are shared with TRBD1. The germline V gene encodes CDR1 KGHSH and CDR2 LQKENI. The CDR3 loop spans 12 amino acids. The trim removed 3 bases at V and 6 bases at J, leaving 1 base unmatched. CDR3 DNA: TGTGCCAGCTCACCCGACAGGGATGGCTACACCTTC. Protein: CASSPDRDGYTF.

This chain joins TRBV29-1 and TRBJ2-5; D gene uncertain. V lost 3 bases, J lost 5 bases, and 16 bases lay in between. The CDR3 covers 14 residues. The germline V gene has CDR1 SQVTM and CDR2 ANQGSEA. The CDR3, as DNA: TGCAGCGTTGATGGGCTGCATAATAGGGAGACCCAGTACTTC. Its protein is CSVDGLHNRETQYF.

The rearrangement uses TRBV6-1 and TRBJ2-3, with a tentative D call TRBD2 (5 bases). This CDR3 region has 15 residues. CDR1 is MNHNS, CDR2 SASEGT, per germline. Trimming pared 5 bases from V and 3 bases from J, leaving 15 bases between. In DNA form, the CDR3 reads TGTGCCAGCAGTTACCCCCAGCGGATGACAGATACGCAGTATTTT. The encoded protein is CASSYPQRMTDTQYF.

In its sample, this clonotype was seen a few times. The rearrangement links TRBV4-3 to TRBJ2-2; D remains ambiguous. The CDR3 covers 16 residues. Trimming stripped 0 bases from V and 1 base from J, with 9 bases between. Per the germline V gene, CDR1 is LGHNA and CDR2 is YSLEER. CDR3 loop: CASSQDSRMNTGELFF. The CDR3 coding sequence is TGCGCCAGCAGCCAAGACAGCCGAATGAACACCGGGGAGCTGTTTTTT.

The V call is TRBV7-2, the J call TRBJ2-7; 11 positions match TRBD2. CDR1 is SGHTA and CDR2 is FQGNSA in the germline V gene. The CDR3 loop spans 16 amino acids. Trimming at V came to 6 bases and at J to 5 bases, leaving 12 bases not matched to a gene. The CDR3 reads CASSTDGSGRVNEQYF. The CDR3, as DNA: TGTGCCAGCAGTACCGACGGTAGCGGGAGGGTCAACGAGCAGTACTTC.

This clonotype was found a few times. V usage is TRBV12-3 or TRBV12-4 and J usage is TRBJ2-5, with D perhaps matching TRBD1 or TRBD2 (5 bases each). CDR3 length equals 14 residues. Trimming pared 5 bases from V and 5 bases from J, leaving 15 bases between. CDR3 amino acids: CASSHGGLEETQYF. The CDR3 DNA reads TGTGCCAGCAGTCATGGGGGTTTGGAGGAGACCCAGTACTTC.

The V gene is TRBV10-3, the J gene TRBJ2-2; 7 positions agree with TRBD2. V gave up 1 base and J gave up 6 bases; unmatched junction bases: 5. Germline CDR1 ENHRY, CDR2 SYGVKD. This CDR3 has 15 amino acids. CDR3 nucleotides: TGTGCCATCAGTGAGTTGGCGGGAGCTGCCGGGGAGCTGTTTTTT. Encoded protein: CAISELAGAAGELFF.

The chain recombines TRBV18 with TRBJ1-1, with D possibly TRBD1 on 5 matching bases. V shed 6 bases and J shed 4 bases, with 15 bases lying between them. Germline V gene lookup returns CDR1 KGHSH and CDR2 LQKENI. This CDR3 is 14 amino acids long. This chain's CDR3 is CASSPTGTLTEAFF. CDR3 sequence (DNA): TGTGCCAGCTCGCCTACCGGGACGCTCACTGAAGCTTTCTTT.